The entry that follows covers one T cell receptor (beta chain) sequence. This clonotype has just a few counts. The target of this receptor is not known. No base quality information exists; no much larger clone differs at one position. The data were obtained in a study of T cells in Graves' hyperthyroidism and ophthalmopathy (dated by TCRdb to the late 2010s). In terms of the full investigation: Peripheral blood was sampled at the time of initial diagnosis, prior to any treatment. To identify distinguishing TCR V-J signatures, a discovery cohort of about 95 patients was used, comprising 43 with Graves' ophthalmopathy and 57 with stable Graves' hyperthyroidism. An independent validation cohort of under 20 hyperthyroidism patients and approximately 15 patients who later progressed to ophthalmopathy tested prospective prediction of ophthalmopathy. TCR Vbeta CDR3 sequencing of 135 peripheral blood samples (over 40 ophthalmopathy, about 75 hyperthyroidism and about 17 progressor patients) is reported in the paper. After blood sampling, hyperthyroidism patients were treated with methimazole at a starting dose of 30 mg daily, and ophthalmopathy patients were treated with high-dose intravenous methylprednisolone. The study also compared thyroid tissue and blood T-cell repertoires from five or six Graves' hyperthyroidism patients. The 100 discovery patients were randomly split 7:3 into training and test sets.

Based on the germline V gene (reference sequence), the CDR1 and CDR2 sequences are SEHNR and FQNEAQ. V gives up 3 bases and J gives up 7 bases, and the segment between their germline ends measures 16 bases. CDR3 length: 15 amino acids, cysteine to phenylalanine. CDR3 DNA only is kept here, 45 bases in frame from base 1. General findings and caveats noted by the study authors: No statistical method was used to set the sample size in advance, and investigators knew the group allocation. Most expanded thyroid clonotypes (frequency above 0.001) were also detected in blood, a finding suggesting that blood repertoires may reflect thyroid immune responses. In cross-validation, a model built on a 13 V-J signature told ophthalmopathy apart from stable hyperthyroidism with 87.88% sensitivity and about 81% specificity, and in testing the same model reached 80%/75%. In validation, the model predicted progression to ophthalmopathy with roughly 70% sensitivity and approximately 74% specificity, a median of 6.5 months before onset.

The TCR beta CDR3 regions were amplified from RNA transcripts. For the first round of RT-PCR on the TCR CDR3, the HTBI primer set was used together with the Qiagen OneStep RT-PCR kit. A second multiplex PCR round built the libraries, followed by size selection and purification. Paired-end sequencing of the libraries was performed with 100 bp reads on an Illumina HiSeq2000. The original pipeline was this. Raw data were processed with SOAPnuke, discarding reads with adapters, uncalled bases, mean Phred below 15, or no exact constant-primer or identifier match. COPE v1.2.5 was used to merge the high-quality paired reads, and each unique nucleotide sequence was defined as a clonotype. Clonotypes were aligned to IMGT TRBV, TRBD and TRBJ reference segments using MiTCR v1.1. The analysis included only V-J combinations with a frequency above 0.0001, which together covered approximately 99% of the repertoires. The TCS score was defined as F50 (clonal expansion) divided by E x V (chaos), with BLOSUM62-based TCRdist calculated between CDR3 peptides within each V-J. Welch's t-statistics and random forest reduced around 550 V-J features to 13, which were used in a naive Bayes classifier (R e1071). TCRdb took the public reads, trimmed them with fastp at Q25, ran MiXCR for clone calling and kept in-frame beta chains. Each entry merges the rows of one CDR3 protein and shows their most common DNA and genes. The V and J calls shown here were made by TCRdb, not taken from the authors' results. Within this sample are 300,000 to 450,000 distinct CDR3 sequences, with about a sixth of them counted one time only. The ten largest clones take up roughly 35% of the sample.

The hyperthyroidism patients were between 18 and 65 years old and newly diagnosed, with a disease duration of less than 2 months. The study excluded patients with uncontrolled infections, other autoimmune diseases, pregnancy or lactation. Diagnoses were based on clinical symptoms, serum thyroxine and TRAb, thyroid ultrasound and orbital computed tomography. Blood from progressor patients was collected at the time of first diagnosis with hyperthyroidism, before any ophthalmopathy symptoms had appeared. PBMCs were separated from roughly 9.6 ml of fresh peripheral blood using Ficoll-Paque density gradient centrifugation. Patients classed as progressors first received a Graves' hyperthyroidism diagnosis and then went on to develop ophthalmopathy during follow-up. Total RNA was extracted with Trizol reagent, and quality was checked on an Agilent 2100 Bioanalyzer.

The chain is made from TRBV7-9 and TRBJ2-1; TRBD1 could be the D gene, as 6 bases match. This TCR came from a woman aged 25 to 39 with Graves' hyperthyroidism that later progressed to Graves' ophthalmopathy. The sequenced material came from blood. CDR3 protein: CASSFLYAGVNEQFF. The DNA reads as follows: TGTGCCAGCAGCTTTCTTTACGCAGGGGTGAATGAGCAGTTCTTC.